One T cell receptor beta chain is described in this entry. The data were obtained in a study of blood T cell repertoires in COVID-19. For the study at large: Samples came from the United States, Italy and Spain, spanning acute and convalescent COVID-19.

Participant age was roughly 18 to 100 years, and participants resided in fewer than 25 US areas. Generated by immunoSEQ multiplex PCR, the TCRdb table keeps only in-frame clones and is missing some. The sample carries 150,000 to 200,000 clones, approximately 80% recorded once. The CDR3 covers 13 residues. Between the trimmed V and J ends, which lost 2 bases and 1 base, there was a span of 5 bases. Sequencing input: PBMCs or T cells enriched from blood (not recorded which). The source of this sequence is a woman aged 45 to 65 who had recovered from COVID-19. The J gene is TRBJ1-1, the V gene TRBV12-3 or TRBV12-4; D is undetermined. For the CDR3, the DNA is TGTGCCAGCAGTTTAACAGAGAACACTGAAGCTTTCTTT. It is translated as CASSLTENTEAFF.